One and the same sample provided the 15 T cell receptor beta chains below, sequenced in a study of vaccination and CD4 T cells after COVID-19. Treatment noted: roughly ten-day PBMC culture with coronavirus spike peptide pools or control peptides (ViraFEST assay). Gathering of the CD4+ T cells, from the unexposed donor, took place before the COVID-19 pandemic (2011-2018). No antigen is known for these receptors. Sequencing of DNA taken from cultured CD4+ T cells relied on the Oncomine TCR Beta short-read assay. MiXCR, run by TCRdb on the PCR reads, gives a single entry per CDR3 protein. Here the sample spans approximately 7,100 distinct CDR3 sequences, around 41% being singletons. The sample consisted of CD4+ T cells from blood, cultured in vitro. The receptors here all came from a human donor in good health.

In this sample, this clonotype turned up a few times. The chain recombines TRBV27 with TRBJ2-4; the match to TRBD1 covers 8 bases. The germline gives CDR1 MNHEY, CDR2 SMNVEV (reference sequence). V lost 6 bases to trimming and J lost 6 bases; unmatched junction nucleotides: 7. This CDR3 is built from 14 residues. This CDR3 reads CASRLFGQGNIQYF. DNA of the CDR3: TGTGCCAGCAGACTCTTTGGACAGGGAAACATTCAGTACTTC.

CDR3 sequence: CASSYRGAGNYGYTF. Here the CDR3 DNA reads TGTGCCAGCAGCTACCGGGGAGCGGGAAACTATGGCTACACCTTC. The chain links TRBV7-2 to TRBJ1-2; D gene ambiguous. The CDR3 covers 15 residues. Per the germline V gene, CDR1 is SGHTA and CDR2 is FQGNSA. V was cut by 4 bases and J by 2 bases, with 14 bases left in between.

This clonotype has only a few counts. J is TRBJ1-2 and V is TRBV4-1, with TRBD1 matching over 8 bases. J was trimmed by 0 bases and V by 0 bases; bases with no gene match: 0. The CDR3 extends over 15 amino acids. Germline assignment: CDR1 MGHRA and CDR2 YSYEKL. The CDR3 DNA reads as TGCGCCAGCAGCCAAGAACAGGGGGCTAACTATGGCTACACCTTC. It codes for CASSQEQGANYGYTF.

Of note for this clonotype: A read error may account for a junction end that differs from germline. This chain links TRBV6-5 with TRBJ1-1; D unclear. Germline CDR1 reads MNHEY; CDR2 reads SVGAGI. This CDR3 has 15 residues. This chain's CDR3 is CASSYSKPLNTEASF. CDR3 nucleotide sequence: TGTGCCAGCAGTTACTCGAAACCGTTGAACACTGAAGCTTCCTTT.

The chain couples TRBV12-3 or TRBV12-4 to TRBJ2-5; a possible D gene is TRBD1 (5 bases). This CDR3 is built from 14 residues. The V gene lost 7 bases and the J gene lost 5 bases, with 17 bases spanning the gap. In nucleotides, the CDR3 is TGTGCCAGCAAGGAATGGAAGGGGCACGAGACCCAGTACTTC. Its translation: CASKEWKGHETQYF.

A few counts support this clonotype. The chain joins TRBV6-1 to TRBJ2-5; D remains ambiguous. V was cut by 7 bases and J by 3 bases, with 6 bases left in between. The CDR3 totals 11 residues. The germline V gene has CDR1 MNHNS and CDR2 SASEGT. CDR3 DNA sequence: TGTGCCAGCACCCTAGAAGAGACCCAGTACTTC. Residues: CASTLEETQYF.

The DNA for the CDR3 is TGTGCCAGCAGTGACTCCCCAGAAAAGGGTGGCTACACCTTC. Its protein product is CASSDSPEKGGYTF. The J gene is TRBJ1-2, the V gene TRBV6-4; no clear D. Trimming stripped 0 bases from V and 7 bases from J, with 12 bases between. The CDR3 consists of 14 residues. Germline-derived CDR1 and CDR2 are MRHNA and SNTAGT.

The genes are TRBV27 and TRBJ1-5; D is unresolved. The CDR3 is 13 amino acids. The germline V and J ends were trimmed by 8 bases and 13 bases, with 21 bases remaining between them. Per the germline V gene, CDR1 is MNHEY and CDR2 is SMNVEV (reference sequence). For the CDR3, the DNA is TGTGCCAGCGCCCTCACGTCCAGCCCTAGACAGCATTTT. Translation gives CASALTSSPRQHF.

The rearrangement joins TRBV9 to TRBJ2-5; 12 bases map to TRBD2. Per the germline V gene, CDR1 is SGDLS and CDR2 is YYNGEE. V lost 5 bases, J lost 4 bases, and 9 bases stayed unmatched. This CDR3 is built from 16 residues. Written as DNA, the CDR3 is TGTGCCAGCAGTCAAGCTGGACTAGCGGGGTCAGAGACCCAGTACTTC. This sequence encodes CASSQAGLAGSETQYF.

The V gene is TRBV11-2, the J gene TRBJ1-2, with no clear D. The V gene's germline CDR1 is SGHAT and CDR2 FQNNGV. The CDR3 runs 14 residues. The germline V and J ends were trimmed by 5 bases and 8 bases, with 18 bases remaining between them. CDR3 residues: CASSPAGGLGGYTF. DNA of the CDR3: TGTGCCAGCAGCCCGGCAGGAGGGCTTGGGGGCTACACCTTC.

This clonotype has more than one count but fewer than ten. The chain is built from TRBV24-1 and TRBJ2-1, with D perhaps matching TRBD1 or TRBD2 (6 bases each). Trimming stripped 6 bases from V and 5 bases from J, with 13 bases between. Germline V gene sequence: CDR1 KGHDR, CDR2 SFDVKD. CDR3 length: 14 amino acids. For the CDR3, the DNA is TGTGCCACCAGTACAGGGTGGGGGGACAATGAGCAGTTCTTC. Amino acids: CATSTGWGDNEQFF.

This clonotype has only a few counts. The chain joins TRBV27 to TRBJ2-3; D is undetermined. The length of the CDR3 is 13 residues. Germline V gene data show CDR1 as MNHEY and CDR2 as SMNVEV (reference sequence). Between the trimmed V and J ends, which lost 3 bases and 1 base, there was a span of 5 bases. CDR3 nucleotide sequence: TGTGCCAGCAGTTTTTCGGGCACAGATACGCAGTATTTT. Amino acids: CASSFSGTDTQYF.

There are a few counts of this clonotype. The V call is TRBV25-1, the J call TRBJ2-2, with 9 bases fitting TRBD2. The CDR3 length is 14 residues. Losses at the gene ends were 4 bases for V and 3 bases for J; bases not matched to a gene: 0. Germline CDR1 MGHDK, CDR2 SYGVNS. CDR3 residues: CASSGLADTGELFF. CDR3 DNA: TGTGCCAGCAGTGGACTAGCGGACACCGGGGAGCTGTTTTTT.

The chain joins TRBV7-8 to TRBJ2-5; either TRBD1 or TRBD2 may supply D (6 bases each). The CDR3 sequence is 12 residues long. V gave up 5 bases and J gave up 13 bases, with 17 bases separating them. Germline-derived CDR1 and CDR2 are SGHVS and FQNEAQ. The CDR3 sequence: CASSVSGAARYF. CDR3 nucleotide sequence: TGTGCCAGCAGCGTCTCGGGGGCGGCCAGGTACTTC.

The rearrangement uses TRBV20-1 and TRBJ1-2, with 7 bases that match TRBD1. The J segment lost 4 bases and the V segment lost 6 bases, leaving 20 bases of the junction unmatched. Germline assignment: CDR1 DFQATT and CDR2 SNEGSKA (reference sequence). This CDR3 has 17 amino acids. The CDR3 DNA reads as TGCAGTGCCAGAAGGCTCCGGGACAGCCTCATCGGCTATGGCTACACCTTC. It is translated as CSARRLRDSLIGYGYTF.